This T cell receptor (beta chain) was documented in a study of vaccination effects on CD4 cells after COVID-19. Whole-study findings and limits: At late timepoints after vaccination, vaccine- and infection-induced clones shrank markedly. Sampling in the study covered few convalescent patients and included no early post-infection timepoints.

This clone appeared a single time. What it recognizes is unknown. Sequencing followed a ViraFEST assay step that expanded antigen-specific CD4+ T cells with viral peptide pools. Culturing for around ten days preceded CD4+ T cell isolation. Two-dose vaccination with either BNT162b2 or mRNA-1273 was given to the participants. Having tested negative for nucleocapsid antibodies, the vaccine recipients showed no prior SARS-CoV-2 infection. TCRdb's copy holds only in-frame clones and misses some; the assay was immunoSEQ multiplex PCR. Here the sample spans 20,000 to 30,000 clones, roughly three quarters being singletons. The sample in question was CD4+ T cells from PBMCs cultured with SARS-CoV-2 spike peptides, obtained after COVID-19 vaccination. The receptor was isolated from a human donor who received a COVID-19 vaccine.

The CDR3 DNA is TGCAGTGCTACTGACAGGGCGGAGACCCAGTACTTC. This encodes CSATDRAETQYF. This chain uses TRBV20-1 with TRBJ2-5; TRBD1 matches at 7 bases. CDR3 length: 12 amino acids. Germline values: CDR1 DFQATT, CDR2 SNEGSKA (reference sequence). Trimming at V came to 4 bases and at J to 5 bases, leaving 4 bases not matched to a gene.